A few counts support the clone carrying this T cell receptor (beta chain). Sequencing used immunoSEQ multiplex PCR; TCRdb keeps in-frame clones, though not all of them. This sample has 90,000 to 140,000 clones; more than 80% occur once, and the top ten carry approximately 9%. The data were taken from a study of blood T cell repertoires in COVID-19. Study information: Specimens from acute and convalescent COVID-19 originated in the United States, Italy and Spain. In each case, the material was cDNA or gDNA derived from T cells, B-cell-depleted T cells, or PBMCs.

CDR3 length: 14 amino acids. Looked up from germline, CDR1 is GTSNPN and CDR2 is SVGIG (reference sequence). The V end lost 5 bases, the J end lost 2 bases, and 16 bases lay between the germline ends. V is TRBV30 and J is TRBJ2-7; D uncertain. The sequence was collected from a woman aged 70-85 years with acute or convalescent COVID-19. Sequencing used peripheral blood. CDR3 loop: CAWGLGLGAYEQYF. In DNA, the CDR3 is TGTGCCTGGGGTCTGGGTCTAGGAGCCTACGAGCAGTACTTC.